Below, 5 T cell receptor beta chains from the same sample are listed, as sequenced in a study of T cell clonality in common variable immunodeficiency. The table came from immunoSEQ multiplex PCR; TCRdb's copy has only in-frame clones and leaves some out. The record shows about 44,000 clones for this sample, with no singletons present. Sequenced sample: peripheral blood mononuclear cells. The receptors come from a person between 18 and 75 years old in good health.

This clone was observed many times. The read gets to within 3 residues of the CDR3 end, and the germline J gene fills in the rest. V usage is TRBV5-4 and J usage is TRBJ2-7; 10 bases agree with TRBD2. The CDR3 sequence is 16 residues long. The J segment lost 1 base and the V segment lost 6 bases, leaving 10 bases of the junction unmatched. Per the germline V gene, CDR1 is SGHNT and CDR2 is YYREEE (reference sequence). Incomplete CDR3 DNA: TGTGCCAGCACCATTAGCGGGGGGAATCCATCCTACGAG. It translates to CASTISGGNPSYE. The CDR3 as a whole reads CASTISGGNPSYEQYF.

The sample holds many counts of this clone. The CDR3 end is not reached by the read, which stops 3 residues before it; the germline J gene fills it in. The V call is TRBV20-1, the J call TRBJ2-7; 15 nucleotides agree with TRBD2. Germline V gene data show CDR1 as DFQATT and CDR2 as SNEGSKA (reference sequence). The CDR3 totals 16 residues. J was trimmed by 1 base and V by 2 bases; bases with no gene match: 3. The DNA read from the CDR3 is TGCAGTGCTAGACCCGGGACTAGCGGGGGGTCCTACGAG. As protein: CSARPGTSGGSYE. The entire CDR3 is CSARPGTSGGSYEQYF.

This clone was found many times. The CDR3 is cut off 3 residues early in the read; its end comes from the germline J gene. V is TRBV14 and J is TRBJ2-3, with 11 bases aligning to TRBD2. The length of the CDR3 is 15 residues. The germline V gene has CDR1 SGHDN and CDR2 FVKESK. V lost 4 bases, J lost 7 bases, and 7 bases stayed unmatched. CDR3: CASSPPTSGGYTQYF. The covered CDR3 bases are TGTGCCAGCAGCCCCCCCACTAGCGGGGGTTATACG.

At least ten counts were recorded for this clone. The CDR3 DNA, read in part, is TGCAGTGCCGCGAGCCAGGGGGCGGGGGGC. Protein product: CSAASQGAGG. In full, the CDR3 is CSAASQGAGGYTF. This rearrangement joins TRBV20-1 to TRBJ1-2; 8 bases fit TRBD1. Sequencing ends 3 residues short of the CDR3 end; the germline J gene provides the rest. CDR1 is DFQATT and CDR2 is SNEGSKA in the germline V gene (reference sequence). The CDR3 contains 13 residues.

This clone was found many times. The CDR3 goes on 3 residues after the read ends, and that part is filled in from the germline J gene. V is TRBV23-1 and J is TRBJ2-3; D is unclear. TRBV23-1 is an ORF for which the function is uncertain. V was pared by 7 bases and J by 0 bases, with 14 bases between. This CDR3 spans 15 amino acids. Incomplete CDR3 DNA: TGCGCCAGCACGACCCTCTACAGAAGCACAGATACG. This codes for CASTTLYRSTDT. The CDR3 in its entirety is CASTTLYRSTDTQYF.